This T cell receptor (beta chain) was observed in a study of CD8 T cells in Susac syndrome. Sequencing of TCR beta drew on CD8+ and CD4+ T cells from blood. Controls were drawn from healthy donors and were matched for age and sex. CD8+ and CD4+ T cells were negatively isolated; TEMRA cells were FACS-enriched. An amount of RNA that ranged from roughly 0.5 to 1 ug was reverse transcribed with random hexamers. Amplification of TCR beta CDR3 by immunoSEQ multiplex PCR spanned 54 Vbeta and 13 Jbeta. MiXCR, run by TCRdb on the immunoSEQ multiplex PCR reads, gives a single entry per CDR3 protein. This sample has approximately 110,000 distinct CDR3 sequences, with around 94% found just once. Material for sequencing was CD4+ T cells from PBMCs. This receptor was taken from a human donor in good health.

The DNA of the CDR3 is TGCGCCAGCAGCCAGCGTGCTGGAGTAGCGCGGTTGCGGGACTACGAGCAGTACTTC. Its translation: CASSQRAGVARLRDYEQYF. The chain joins TRBV4-1 to TRBJ2-7; weak D call: TRBD2 (6 bases). V gave up 3 bases and J gave up 3 bases, with 27 bases separating them. This CDR3 spans 19 amino acids. In germline, CDR1 is MGHRA, CDR2 YSYEKL.